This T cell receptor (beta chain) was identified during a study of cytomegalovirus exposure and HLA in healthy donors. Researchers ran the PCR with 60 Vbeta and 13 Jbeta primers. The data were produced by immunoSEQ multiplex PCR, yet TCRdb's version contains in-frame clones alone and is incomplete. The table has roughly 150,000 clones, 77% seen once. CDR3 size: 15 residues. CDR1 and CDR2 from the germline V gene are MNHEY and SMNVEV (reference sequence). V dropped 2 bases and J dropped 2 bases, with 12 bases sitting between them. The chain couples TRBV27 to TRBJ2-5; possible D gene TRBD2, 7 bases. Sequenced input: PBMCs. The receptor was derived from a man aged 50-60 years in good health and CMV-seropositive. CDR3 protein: CASSLGGGGQETQYF. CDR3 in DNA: TGTGCCAGCAGTTTAGGGGGGGGCGGGCAAGAGACCCAGTACTTC.